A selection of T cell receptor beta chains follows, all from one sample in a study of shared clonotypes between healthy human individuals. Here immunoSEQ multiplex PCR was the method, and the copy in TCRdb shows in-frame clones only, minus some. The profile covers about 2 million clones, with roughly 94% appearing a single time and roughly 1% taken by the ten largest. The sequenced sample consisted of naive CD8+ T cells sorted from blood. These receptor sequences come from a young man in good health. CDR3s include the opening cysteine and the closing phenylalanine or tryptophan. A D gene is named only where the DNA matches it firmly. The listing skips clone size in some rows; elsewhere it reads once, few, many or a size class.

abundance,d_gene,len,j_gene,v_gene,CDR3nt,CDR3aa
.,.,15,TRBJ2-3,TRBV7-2,TGTGCCAGCAGCTCACTAGTTTTTGGCACAGATACGCAGTATTTT,CASSSLVFGTDTQYF
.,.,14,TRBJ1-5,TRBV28,.,CASSSSPSNQPQHF
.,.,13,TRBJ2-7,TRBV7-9,TGTGCCAGCAGCGGATACGGCGGTGGCGAGCAGTACTTC,CASSGYGGGEQYF
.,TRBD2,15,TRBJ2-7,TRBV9,TGTGCCAGCAGCGTAGGTCGCGGGAGCTCCTACGAGCAGTACTTC,CASSVGRGSSYEQYF
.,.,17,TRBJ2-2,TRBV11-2,TGTGCCAGCAGATACCCACGGGCAGGGGACAACACCGGGGAGCTGTTTTTT,CASRYPRAGDNTGELFF
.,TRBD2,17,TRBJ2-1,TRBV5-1,TGCGCCAGCAGTCCGGGACTAGCGGGAACGACCTACAATGAGCAGTTCTTC,CASSPGLAGTTYNEQFF
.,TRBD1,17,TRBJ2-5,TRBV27,TGTGCCAGCAGTCCCCAAGGACAGGGGGCGTTCCAAGAGACCCAGTACTTC,CASSPQGQGAFQETQYF
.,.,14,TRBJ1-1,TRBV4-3,TGCGCCAGCAGCCAAGTTGAAGGTAACACTGAAGCTTTCTTT,CASSQVEGNTEAFF
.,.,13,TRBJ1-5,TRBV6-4,TGTGCCAGCAGTGACAACCCGAATCAGCCCCAGCATTTT,CASSDNPNQPQHF
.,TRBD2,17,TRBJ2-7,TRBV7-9,TGTGCCAGCAGCTTAGGGTCTAGCGGGAGTTCGGCCTACGAGCAGTACTTC,CASSLGSSGSSAYEQYF
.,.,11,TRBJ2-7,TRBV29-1,TGCAGCGGCCGGGACGAGAACGAGCAGTACTTC,CSGRDENEQYF
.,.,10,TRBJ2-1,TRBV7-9,TGTGCCAGCGGCGACAGTGAGCAGTTCTTC,CASGDSEQFF
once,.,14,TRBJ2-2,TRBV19,TGTGCCAGTAGTATCGCCCCTGGGGACGGGGAGCTGTTTTTT,CASSIAPGDGELFF
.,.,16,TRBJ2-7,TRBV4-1,TGCGCCAGCAGCCAGACACCCATGAGGGGGGAGGACGAGCAGTACTTC,CASSQTPMRGEDEQYF
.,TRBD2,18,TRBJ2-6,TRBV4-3,TGCGCCAGCAGCCCCCAGACTAGCGGATCCTCTGGGGCCAACGTCCTGACTTTC,CASSPQTSGSSGANVLTF
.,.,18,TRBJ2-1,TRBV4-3,TGCGCCAGCAGCCAAGAGGAGTTGCGGGCCGAGGGTTACAATGAGCAGTTCTTC,CASSQEELRAEGYNEQFF
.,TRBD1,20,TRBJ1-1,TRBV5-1,TGCGCCAGCAGCTTACGGGGTGGAAACAGGGGGCGTCAGGAGGGCACTGAAGCTTTCTTT,CASSLRGGNRGRQEGTEAFF
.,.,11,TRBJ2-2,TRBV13,TGTGCCAGCAGCTTAAAAAGGGAGCTGTTTTTT,CASSLKRELFF